This entry is about one T cell receptor (beta chain). These data originate in a study of T cell changes during pregnancy in multiple sclerosis. Profiled with immunoSEQ multiplex PCR; TCRdb holds only in-frame clones, not every one. The sample has about 86,000 clones; less than 95% are singletons. V gave up 6 bases and J gave up 1 base; unmatched junction bases: 4. CDR1 LNHDA and CDR2 SQIVND come from the germline V gene (reference sequence). The CDR3 is made up of 14 amino acids. The TCR was taken from a female donor in good health, enrolled as a control in a pregnancy study. The sequenced sample was peripheral blood, obtained in the first trimester of pregnancy. The chain joins TRBV19 to TRBJ1-2, with 8 bases aligning to TRBD1. The CDR3 bases are TGTGCCAGTAGGGTGGACAGGGATAACTATGGCTACACCTTC. It yields the protein CASRVDRDNYGYTF. Full variable domain (missing parts from reference TRBV19 and TRBJ1-2): DGGITQSPKYLFRKEGQNVTLSCEQNLNHDAMYWYRQDPGQGLRLIYYSQIVNDFQKGDIAEGYSVSREKKESFPLTVTSAQKNPTAFYLCASRVDRDNYGYTFGSGTRLTVV.